This T cell receptor beta chain stems from a study of blood T cell repertoires in COVID-19 (dated by TCRdb to about 2020). About the study as a whole: The collaborator samples originated in the United States, Italy and Spain and spanned the acute and convalescent phases of COVID-19. The prospective study material was composed of cDNA or gDNA derived from T cells, B-cell-depleted T cells, or PBMCs. The dataset comprised deeply sampled blood TCRbeta repertoires from subjects exposed to, actively infected with, or recovered from COVID-19. A freely available public database, intended as a resource for researchers studying the immune response to SARS-CoV-2, is where the repertoires were released. The samples were drawn from the first 160 participants of the ongoing ImmuneRACE study and from over 950 subjects provided by 6 global collaborators. The sample metadata nearly always contained a de-identified subject ID, COVID-19 status, age in years and sex. Where HLA class I and class II types were available, the types were taken from metadata supplied by the sample provider, not from assay-based typing. Results and caveats for the whole study, not just this receptor: The quantity of clinical and demographic metadata differed by source and by participant and was supplied without curation.

Between the V and J ends, shortened by 0 bases and 5 bases respectively, the junction contains 14 bases. CDR1 and CDR2, per the germline V gene, are SGHNT and YENEEA. Inclusive of the bounding cysteine and phenylalanine, the CDR3 is 16 residues long. The only DNA kept is the CDR3, 48 bases in frame from the first base. Participants in the prospective study were aged roughly 18 to 90 years, lived in 20 to 30 United States geographic areas, and enrolled through a virtual design. To assign participants to cohorts, the prospective study relied on clinical history that participants themselves reported in a screening survey and a study questionnaire. ImmuneRACE Cohort 3 recovered participants were defined by two consecutive negative NP/OP PCR tests, healthcare professional clearance, or symptom resolution. Mobile phlebotomists in the prospective study collected whole blood, serum and a nasopharyngeal or oropharyngeal swab from every participant. Over a 2-month period, participants in the prospective study had the option of providing additional blood draws and questionnaires. Before DNA extraction, prospective study blood samples were shipped either frozen or at room temperature.

TCRbeta CDR3 regions were amplified from genomic DNA using the immunoSEQ Assay, a bias-controlled multiplex PCR. Turning to the authors' computational methods: Within the assay, amplification of reference gene primers was used to estimate how many nucleated cells each sample contained. To quantify the absolute abundance of each unique TCRbeta CDR3 rearrangement, sequence reads were collapsed and filtered. Productive Simpson clonality was computed per sample as the square root of Simpson's diversity index over productive rearrangements. Drawn from immuneACCESS, this table holds only the in-frame rearrangements with V and J called that TCRdb kept. Clones are partly lost; checked studies trace under half to an unresolved V gene and leave the rest unexplained. The D gene and trimming were derived from the DNA, and the V and J assignments and clone size from that table. In all, the sample holds 240,000 or so clones, and roughly 88% of those were seen once. The ten largest account for approximately 2.1% of the sample.

This clone was observed once. Its antigen is still unknown. Base quality data are lacking; no much larger clone is found one base away. The chain uses TRBV11-3 and TRBJ2-1; a weak D assignment points to TRBD1 (5 bases agree). The sequence was obtained from a woman between 50 and 59 years old who had recovered from COVID-19. Sequences were obtained from PBMCs or T cells enriched from blood (not recorded which). The DNA sequence is TGTGCCAGCAGCTTAGATGCCCAGCGCAGGGACAATGAGCAGTTCTTC. Translated, this is CASSLDAQRRDNEQFF.